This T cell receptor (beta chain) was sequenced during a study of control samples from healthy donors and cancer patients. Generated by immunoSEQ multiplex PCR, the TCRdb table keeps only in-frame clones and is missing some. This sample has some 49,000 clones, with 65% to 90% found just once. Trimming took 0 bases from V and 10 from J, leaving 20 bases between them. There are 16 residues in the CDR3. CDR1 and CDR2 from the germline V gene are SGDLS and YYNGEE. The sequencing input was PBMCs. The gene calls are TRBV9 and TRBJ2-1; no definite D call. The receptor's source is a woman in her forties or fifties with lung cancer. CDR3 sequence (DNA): TGTGCCAGCAGCGTAGATGTAGGGTCTAAAGCTTGGGAGCAGTTCTTC. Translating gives CASSVDVGSKAWEQFF. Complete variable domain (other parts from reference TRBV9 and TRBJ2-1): DSGVTQTPKHLITATGQRVTLRCSPRSGDLSVYWYQQSLDQGLQFLIQYYNGEERAKGNILERFSAQQFPDLHSELNLSSLELGDSALYFCASSVDVGSKAWEQFFGPGTRLTVL.